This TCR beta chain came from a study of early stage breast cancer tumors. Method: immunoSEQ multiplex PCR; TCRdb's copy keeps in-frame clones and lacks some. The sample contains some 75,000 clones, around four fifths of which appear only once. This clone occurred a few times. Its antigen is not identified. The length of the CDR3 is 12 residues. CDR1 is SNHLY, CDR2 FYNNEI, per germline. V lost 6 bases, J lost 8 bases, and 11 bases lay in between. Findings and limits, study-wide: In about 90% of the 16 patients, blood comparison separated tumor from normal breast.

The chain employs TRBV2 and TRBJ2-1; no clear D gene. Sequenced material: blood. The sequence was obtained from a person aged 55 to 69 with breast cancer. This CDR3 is CASSPSGDEQFF. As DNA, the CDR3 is TGTGCCAGCAGCCCTAGTGGCGATGAGCAGTTCTTC.